The source of this T cell receptor beta chain is a study of blood T cell repertoires in COVID-19. Study overall: Acute and convalescent COVID-19 specimens originated in the United States, Italy and Spain.

The CDR3 loop spans 14 amino acids. V lost 3 bases, J lost 4 bases, and 12 bases lay in between. Per the germline V gene, CDR1 is MGHRA and CDR2 is YSYEKL. The authors' processing: Counts of nucleated cells, estimated from reference gene primer amplification, were obtained. The data were produced by immunoSEQ multiplex PCR, yet TCRdb's version contains in-frame clones alone and is incomplete. The V and J calls and the clone size are those of that table, but D and trimming were determined from the DNA. Altogether just under 350,000 clones are present, about 88% being singletons, with the ten largest covering more than 5.5%.

V usage is TRBV4-1 and J usage is TRBJ2-5; weak D call: TRBD1 (5 bases). The receptor's source is a woman between 65 and 79 years old with COVID-19, enrolled during active disease. The sample was peripheral blood. The DNA for the CDR3 is TGCGCCAGCAGCCAGGAAGACAGAGGAGAGACCCAGTACTTC. Translation gives CASSQEDRGETQYF.